These 12 T cell receptor beta chains were sequenced from one sample in a study of T cells in Graves' hyperthyroidism and ophthalmopathy. TCR beta CDR3 regions were amplified from RNA transcripts. With the HTBI primer set, the TCR CDR3 went through a first round of RT-PCR. TCRdb processed the multiplex PCR reads anew with MiXCR; each CDR3 protein has one entry. The table has approximately 610,000 distinct CDR3 sequences, 14% to 15% seen once; the top ten hold around 4.1%. Sequenced sample: blood. The origin of the receptors is a woman between 40 and 50 years old with Graves' ophthalmopathy.

Only a few counts were recorded for this clonotype. The chain combines TRBV28 with TRBJ2-2; D possibly corresponds to TRBD1 (6 bases). Germline V gene data show CDR1 as MDHEN and CDR2 as SYDVKM. Trimming took off 3 bases at V and 5 bases at J, with 13 bases between the two ends. The CDR3 runs to 15 residues. Here the CDR3 reads CASSFLVQGTGELFF. In DNA form, the CDR3 reads TGTGCCAGCAGTTTCTTGGTCCAGGGGACCGGGGAGCTGTTTTTT.

The chain couples TRBV12-3 or TRBV12-4 to TRBJ2-7; D gene unclear. V was clipped by 2 bases and J by 9 bases, with 17 bases between them. This CDR3 has 14 residues. The CDR3 loop is CASSLFQTSSGQYF. In DNA form, the CDR3 reads TGTGCCAGCAGTTTATTCCAAACTTCCTCTGGGCAGTACTTC.

The chain couples TRBV3-1 to TRBJ2-5; D remains unclear. The CDR3 is 11 residues long. Germline CDR1 LGHDT, CDR2 YNNKEL (reference sequence). Trimming took 1 base from V and 6 from J, leaving 3 bases between them. The CDR3 spells CASSQAKTQYF. CDR3 nucleotide sequence: TGTGCCAGCAGCCAAGCAAAGACCCAGTACTTC.

This clonotype was counted many times. The rearrangement links TRBV12-3 or TRBV12-4 to TRBJ2-7; 9 nucleotides align to TRBD2. This CDR3 is 16 amino acids long. Trimming at V came to 3 bases and at J to 6 bases, leaving 12 bases not matched to a gene. The CDR3 is CASSFPPLAGKSEQYF. The CDR3 nucleotides read TGTGCCAGCAGTTTTCCCCCACTAGCGGGTAAATCCGAGCAGTACTTC.

The chain couples TRBV2 to TRBJ1-5; 9 positions agree with TRBD1. The V and J ends lost 6 bases and 5 bases, in that order; junction bases with no gene match: 11. Germline-derived CDR1 and CDR2 are SNHLY and FYNNEI. The CDR3 consists of 16 residues. In nucleotides, the CDR3 is TGTGCCAGCAGGTGGGGCCGGGACAGGGTTGATCAGCCCCAGCATTTT. It encodes CASRWGRDRVDQPQHF.

This clonotype was counted many times. This chain connects TRBV11-1 to TRBJ1-1; possibly TRBD1 for D (5 bases). Germline CDR1 SGHAT, CDR2 FQDESV (reference sequence). Trimming stripped 5 bases from V and 1 base from J, with 17 bases between. The CDR3 is made up of 16 amino acids. The CDR3 here is CASSPGWVQENTEAFF. DNA of the CDR3: TGTGCCAGCAGCCCAGGTTGGGTACAGGAGAACACTGAAGCTTTCTTT.

The chain employs TRBV18 and TRBJ2-7; D is undetermined. Trimming shortened V by 7 bases and J by 4 bases, and 11 bases separated the two germline ends. The germline CDR1 and CDR2 sequences are KGHSH and LQKENI. The CDR3 runs to 12 residues. The CDR3 spells CASLPGPYEQYF. CDR3 sequence (DNA): TGTGCCAGCTTACCCGGGCCATACGAGCAGTACTTC.

In this sample, this clonotype turned up a few times. The genes are TRBV19 and TRBJ1-2; D may be TRBD1 (5 bases). V was cut by 5 bases and J by 7 bases, with 23 bases left in between. CDR1 and CDR2 (germline): LNHDA, SQIVND (reference sequence). The CDR3 is 16 amino acids. CDR3 protein: CASSHGEGNRARGYTF. CDR3 in DNA: TGTGCCAGTAGTCATGGTGAGGGGAATCGGGCCCGTGGCTACACCTTC.

V is TRBV10-3 and J is TRBJ2-7, with no clear D. Germline CDR1 is ENHRY and CDR2 is SYGVKD. With 5 bases removed from V and 0 bases from J, the gap between germline ends came to 5 bases. The CDR3 runs 12 residues. The CDR3 here is CAISMASYEQYF. CDR3 sequence (DNA): TGTGCCATCAGTATGGCCTCCTACGAGCAGTACTTC.

The genes are TRBV12-3 or TRBV12-4 and TRBJ1-1; D perhaps matches TRBD1 (5 bases). The germline V and J ends were trimmed by 5 bases and 1 base, with 14 bases remaining between them. The CDR3 sequence is 15 residues long. The CDR3 sequence: CASSTYGTENTEAFF. For the CDR3, the DNA is TGTGCCAGCAGTACCTACGGGACTGAGAACACTGAAGCTTTCTTT.

This clonotype showed up many times. The V and J genes are TRBV2 and TRBJ1-2; D gene uncertain. Germline CDR1 and CDR2: SNHLY and FYNNEI. There are 13 residues in the CDR3. Trimming cost V 5 bases and J 3 bases, with 10 bases left between them. DNA for the CDR3: TGTGCCAGCAGTACCGACGGATACTATGGCTACACCTTC. This codes for CASSTDGYYGYTF.

J is TRBJ2-2 and V is TRBV11-3; D is uncertain. The CDR3 has 15 amino acids. Trimming stripped 0 bases from V and 6 bases from J, with 11 bases between. CDR1 is SGHNT, CDR2 YENEEA, per germline. The CDR3: CASSLEMAKSGELFF. The CDR3 nucleotides read TGTGCCAGCAGCTTAGAGATGGCCAAGTCCGGGGAGCTGTTTTTT. The whole variable domain, filled in from reference TRBV11-3 and TRBJ2-2, reads EAGVVQSPRYKIIEKKQPVAFWCNPISGHNTLYWYLQNLGQGPELLIRYENEEAVDDSQLPKDRFSAERLKGVDSTLKIQPAELGDSAVYLCASSLEMAKSGELFFGEGSRLTVL.